This is a list of T cell receptor beta chains from one sample in a study of T cell responses to AZD1222 COVID-19 vaccine. The method was immunoSEQ multiplex PCR; TCRdb's version includes in-frame clones alone and lacks a portion of them. Of roughly 97,000 clones detected, about 89% appear once; the ten largest clones hold roughly 3.3%. The material sequenced was peripheral blood, taken 28 days after the second dose of the MenACWY control vaccine. The receptors here all came from an adult who received the MenACWY meningococcal vaccine as a control. Both conserved end residues are part of each CDR3. A D gene is named only where the DNA matches it firmly. The size field is filled for only some rows; it gives once, few, many or a size class.

d_call clone_size j_call v_call cdr3_aa cdr3_nt
- - TRBJ2-1 TRBV18 CASSLAGSYNEQFF TGTGCCAGCTCACTAGCAGGCTCCTACAATGAGCAGTTCTTC
- - TRBJ1-4 TRBV28 CASSVGGLGEKLFF TGTGCCAGCAGTGTAGGGGGGTTGGGGGAAAAACTGTTTTTT
TRBD1 - TRBJ2-3 TRBV4-2 CASSQEQGADTQYF TGTGCCAGCAGCCAAGAACAGGGGGCAGATACGCAGTATTTT
- - TRBJ2-6 TRBV28 CASSSSTASGANVLTF TGTGCCAGCAGTTCCTCGACAGCCTCTGGGGCCAACGTCCTGACTTTC
TRBD1 once TRBJ2-5 TRBV5-1 CASSLGEGAGGTQYF TGCGCCAGCAGCTTGGGAGAGGGGGCTGGGGGGACCCAGTACTTC
- - TRBJ2-1 TRBV28 CASSPPLGRKYNEQFF TGTGCCAGCAGCCCCCCGCTAGGGAGAAAATACAATGAGCAGTTCTTC
- - TRBJ2-7 TRBV6-5 CAAASVLDNEQYF TGTGCCGCGGCCTCCGTTCTAGACAACGAGCAGTACTTC
TRBD2 - TRBJ2-2 TRBV2 CASRALAGGNTGELFF TGTGCCAGCAGGGCCCTAGCGGGGGGCAACACCGGGGAGCTGTTTTTT
TRBD1 - TRBJ1-2 TRBV19 CASSVGQGGGNYGYTF TGTGCCAGTAGTGTTGGACAGGGGGGCGGTAACTATGGCTACACCTTC
- - TRBJ1-5 TRBV7-9 CASSFNQEDQPQHF TGTGCCAGCAGCTTTAACCAGGAAGATCAGCCCCAGCATTTT
TRBD2 - TRBJ2-7 TRBV4-3 CASSQATSGRTTPYEQYF TGCGCCAGCAGCCAAGCGACTAGCGGGCGAACTACCCCCTACGAGCAGTACTTC
TRBD1 once TRBJ2-7 TRBV3-1/TRBV3-2 CASSQDRDRGNEQYF TGTGCCAGCAGCCAAGATCGGGACAGGGGAAACGAGCAGTACTTC
- - TRBJ2-7 TRBV3-1/TRBV3-2 CASSGNLVGYEQYF TGTGCCAGCAGTGGAAACCTCGTCGGGTACGAGCAGTACTTC
- - TRBJ2-7 TRBV4-1 CASSQEVGLSSYEQYF TGCGCCAGCAGCCAAGAGGTGGGGCTTAGCTCCTACGAGCAGTACTTC
- - TRBJ1-4 TRBV5-1 CASSRRLREGNEKLFF TGCGCCAGCAGCCGCAGGCTCCGGGAGGGCAATGAAAAACTGTTTTTT
- - TRBJ2-7 TRBV18 CASSPTTAGPYEQYF TGTGCCAGCTCACCCACAACTGCGGGACCCTACGAGCAGTACTTC